The present T cell receptor (beta chain) was sequenced within a study of beta chain features in type 1 diabetes. Whole-study results and caveats: All four CD4+ subsets of Type 1 diabetes patients contained TCRB CDR3s that were moderately but significantly shorter.

This CDR3 has 13 residues. V was shortened by 4 bases and J by 6 bases, with 14 bases between the two germline ends. Germline assignment: CDR1 GTSNPN and CDR2 SVGIG (reference sequence). The isolated RNA, all of it, was reverse transcribed, so expressed TCRB transcripts were what got sequenced. Repertoires were generated with immunoSEQ multiplex PCR, while TCRdb's copy carries only in-frame clones and drops some. The table shows 130,000 to 150,000 clones, with about 13% occurring only once. This clone was picked up many times. What it recognizes is unknown. The chain joins TRBV30 to TRBJ2-3; D is possibly TRBD1 (5 bases). The sample consisted of central memory CD4+ T cells from blood. This TCR came from a man aged 18 to 35 with type 1 diabetes. For the CDR3, the DNA is TGTGCCTGGAAGAGACAGAGTTGGGATACGCAGTATTTT. It translates to CAWKRQSWDTQYF.